The T cell receptor beta chain under discussion was sequenced for a study of cytomegalovirus exposure and HLA in healthy donors. General study points: Associated with cytomegalovirus, according to the listing, were 150 to 200 TCR beta chains.

CDR1 is MGHRA and CDR2 is YSYEKL in the germline V gene. The CDR3 contains 16 residues. After removal of 4 bases from V and 5 bases from J, the junction contained 8 bases not matched to a gene. Clones were read by immunoSEQ multiplex PCR, and TCRdb kept only the in-frame ones, dropping some. The sample has 100,000 to 120,000 clones; about 92% are singletons. With respect to this clone: The antigen is undetermined.

This chain joins TRBV4-1 and TRBJ2-1; 10 bases line up with TRBD1. The specimen sequenced was PBMCs. This sequence originates from a woman aged 18-29 years in good health and CMV-seronegative. The CDR3 protein is CASSRTTGTGDNEQFF. DNA for the CDR3: TGCGCCAGCAGCCGGACCACCGGGACAGGGGACAATGAGCAGTTCTTC.